The source of this T cell receptor beta chain is a study of blood T cell repertoires in COVID-19. The data were produced by immunoSEQ multiplex PCR, yet TCRdb's version contains in-frame clones alone and is incomplete. The sample records over 95,000 clones, 84% being singletons. Germline CDR1 is KGHDR and CDR2 is SFDVKD. The V and J ends lost 8 bases and 1 base respectively, with 14 bases between them. The CDR3 runs 16 residues. This clone came up once. The TCR originated in an older man with active or convalescent COVID-19. The chain combines TRBV24-1 with TRBJ2-6; D unclear. Specimen: peripheral blood. The CDR3 spells CATIRAVPSGANVLTF. The CDR3 nucleotides are TGTGCCACCATACGTGCAGTTCCATCTGGGGCCAACGTCCTGACTTTC.